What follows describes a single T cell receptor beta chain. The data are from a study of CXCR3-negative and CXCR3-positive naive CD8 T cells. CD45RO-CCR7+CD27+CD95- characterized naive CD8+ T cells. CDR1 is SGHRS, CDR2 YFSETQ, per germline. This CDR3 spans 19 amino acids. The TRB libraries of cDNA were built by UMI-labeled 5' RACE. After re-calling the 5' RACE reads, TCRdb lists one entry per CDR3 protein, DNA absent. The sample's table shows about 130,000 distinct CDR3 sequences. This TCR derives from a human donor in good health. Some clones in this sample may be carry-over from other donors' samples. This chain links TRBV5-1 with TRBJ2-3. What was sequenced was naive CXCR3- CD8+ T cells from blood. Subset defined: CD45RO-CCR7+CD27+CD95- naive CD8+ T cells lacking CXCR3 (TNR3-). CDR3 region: CASSLETRLGVVSTDTQYF.